This T cell receptor beta chain was captured by sequencing in a study of identical twins. Overall study results and limits: Insertions were fewer in abundant cord blood beta clonotypes, whereas memory repertoires showed none of this pattern.

The germline V gene encodes CDR1 SGHVS and CDR2 FQNEAQ. The V and J ends lost 5 bases and 2 bases respectively, with 15 bases between them. The CDR3 runs 15 residues. This clonotype was observed a handful of times. Its antigen is undetermined. Through template switching, a universal primer site was introduced, and the cDNA contained unique molecular identifiers. Each CDR3 protein is one row after TCRdb ran MiXCR on the 5' RACE reads. The sample lists hundreds of thousands of distinct CDR3 sequences; less than 25% were seen once. Separately, the same data were catalogued under a study of T cells expressing NK-cell markers. That report adds: For several experiments, T cell sorting was restricted to the alpha-beta TCR population by means of an anti-gamma-delta TCR antibody. These same clonotypes (in a few donors) also led the CD3+CD56-NKG2C+ fraction.

The origin of this receptor is a woman between 18 and 29 years old in good health. The chain joins TRBV7-8 to TRBJ1-1, with D possibly being TRBD1 (6 bases). Source material: CD4+ T cells sorted from blood. The CDR3 here is CASSLTGFVNTEAFF. CDR3 DNA sequence: TGTGCCAGCAGCCTCACAGGGTTTGTAAACACTGAAGCTTTCTTT.